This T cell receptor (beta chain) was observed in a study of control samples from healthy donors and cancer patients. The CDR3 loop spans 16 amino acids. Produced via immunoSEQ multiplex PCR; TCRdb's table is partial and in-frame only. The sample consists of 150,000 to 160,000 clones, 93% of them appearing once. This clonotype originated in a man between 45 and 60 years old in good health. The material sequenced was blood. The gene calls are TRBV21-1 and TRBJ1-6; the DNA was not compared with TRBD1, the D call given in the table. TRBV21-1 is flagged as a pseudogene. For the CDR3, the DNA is TGTGCCAGCAGCAAAGCGGTCGACAGGGCCAATTCACCCCTCCACTTT. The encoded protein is CASSKAVDRANSPLHF.